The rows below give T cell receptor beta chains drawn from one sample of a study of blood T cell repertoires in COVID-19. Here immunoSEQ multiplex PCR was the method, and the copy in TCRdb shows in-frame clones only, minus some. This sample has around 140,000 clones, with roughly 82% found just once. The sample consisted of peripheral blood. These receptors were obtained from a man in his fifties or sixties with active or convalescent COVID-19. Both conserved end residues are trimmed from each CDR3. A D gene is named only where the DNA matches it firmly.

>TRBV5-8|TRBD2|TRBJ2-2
ASSLLAGVHTGELF
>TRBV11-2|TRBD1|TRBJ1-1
ASSLNPRARTGLTEAF
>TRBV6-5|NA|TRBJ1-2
ATRNRANYGYT
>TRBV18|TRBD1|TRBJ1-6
ASSPRTGEESSPLH
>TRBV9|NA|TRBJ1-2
ASSVDSQNGYT
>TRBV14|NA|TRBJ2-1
ASSRTPRVIEQF
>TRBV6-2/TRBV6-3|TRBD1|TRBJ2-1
ASSDRGNEQF
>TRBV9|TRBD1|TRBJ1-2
ASSAGTGETYGYT
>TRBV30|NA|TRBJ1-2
AWGQGGGYT
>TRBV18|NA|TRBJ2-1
ASSPKDRTTYNEQF
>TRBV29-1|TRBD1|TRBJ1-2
SVGQGNYGYT
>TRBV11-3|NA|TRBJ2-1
ASSLASGQRKYNEQF
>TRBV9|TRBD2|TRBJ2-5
ASSVGERGGQETQY
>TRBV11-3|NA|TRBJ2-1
ASSHRIALLAGKPYNEQF
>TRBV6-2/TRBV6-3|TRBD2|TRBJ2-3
ASSLPSGSTDTQY
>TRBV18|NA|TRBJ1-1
ASSLKPNTEAF
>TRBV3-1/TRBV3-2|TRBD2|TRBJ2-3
ASSPQPGTSGAPNTQY
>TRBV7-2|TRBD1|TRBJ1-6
ASSLEGQAYNSPLH
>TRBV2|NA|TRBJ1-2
ASNQPLRANYGYT